These T cell receptor beta chains were read from a single sample in a study of CD8+CD57+ T cells in acquired aplastic anemia. MiXCR, run by TCRdb on the reads, gives a single entry per CDR3 protein. The sample has roughly 220,000 distinct CDR3 sequences, over 55% seen once; the top ten hold about 60%. Sequenced material: sorted CD4+, CD8+, or CD8+CD57+ T cells (not recorded which) from PBMCs. The receptors originated from a human donor with aplastic anemia. Both conserved end residues are part of each CDR3. The D gene is left open where the match is weak. Rows give clone size only sometimes, using once, few, many, or a class for an expanded clone.

CDR3: CASSVGDSGGEKLFF
DNA: TGTGCCAGCAGCGTTGGGGACAGCGGAGGCGAAAAACTGTTTTTT
size: NA
V: TRBV9
D: TRBD1
J: TRBJ1-4

CDR3: CASSPAGYNEQFF
DNA: TGTGCCAGCAGTCCGGCCGGATACAATGAGCAGTTCTTC
size: many
V: TRBV6-2/TRBV6-3
D: NA
J: TRBJ2-1

CDR3: CASSVTGEEKLFF
DNA: TGTGCCAGTAGTGTCACAGGCGAGGAAAAACTGTTTTTT
size: once
V: TRBV19
D: NA
J: TRBJ1-4

CDR3: CASSLDHSGANVLTF
DNA: TGTGCCAGCAGCTTGGACCACTCTGGGGCCAACGTCCTGACTTTC
size: NA
V: TRBV7-6
D: NA
J: TRBJ2-6

CDR3: CASSSTTGEKLFF
DNA: TGTGCCAGCAGCTCTACAACAGGGGAAAAACTGTTTTTT
size: NA
V: TRBV7-2
D: NA
J: TRBJ1-4

CDR3: CASSELTNTEAFF
DNA: TGTGCCAGCAGTGAATTAACGAACACTGAAGCTTTCTTT
size: few
V: TRBV2
D: NA
J: TRBJ1-1

CDR3: CASSLEGNSPLHF
DNA: TGTGCCAGCAGCTTGGAGGGGAATTCACCCCTCCACTTT
size: NA
V: TRBV5-4
D: NA
J: TRBJ1-6

CDR3: CASSVDSSNEQFF
DNA: TGTGCCAGCAGCGTAGATTCTTCCAATGAGCAGTTCTTC
size: many
V: TRBV9
D: NA
J: TRBJ2-1

CDR3: CASGLAGTYNEQFF
DNA: TGCGCCAGCGGACTAGCGGGGACCTACAATGAGCAGTTCTTC
size: NA
V: TRBV10-2
D: TRBD2
J: TRBJ2-1

CDR3: CSALAGVSSYEQYF
DNA: TGCAGCGCTCTAGCGGGAGTAAGCTCCTACGAGCAGTACTTC
size: few
V: TRBV29-1
D: TRBD2
J: TRBJ2-7

CDR3: CATSRGGIVSGETRYF
DNA: TGTGCCACCAGCAGAGGAGGGATAGTCAGCGGGGAGACCCGGTACTTC
size: NA
V: TRBV15
D: TRBD2
J: TRBJ2-5